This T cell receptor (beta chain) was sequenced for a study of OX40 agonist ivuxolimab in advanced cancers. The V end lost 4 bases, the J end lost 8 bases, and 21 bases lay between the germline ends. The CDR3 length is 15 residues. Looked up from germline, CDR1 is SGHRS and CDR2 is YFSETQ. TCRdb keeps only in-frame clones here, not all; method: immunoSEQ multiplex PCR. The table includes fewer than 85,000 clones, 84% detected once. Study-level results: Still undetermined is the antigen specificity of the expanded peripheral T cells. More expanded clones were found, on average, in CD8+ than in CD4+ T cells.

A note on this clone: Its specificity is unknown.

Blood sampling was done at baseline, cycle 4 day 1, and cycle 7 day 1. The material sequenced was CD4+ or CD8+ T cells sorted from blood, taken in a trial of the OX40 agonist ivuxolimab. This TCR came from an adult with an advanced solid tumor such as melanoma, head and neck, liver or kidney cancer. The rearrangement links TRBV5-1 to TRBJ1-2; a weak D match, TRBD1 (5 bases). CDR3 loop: CASSPRDGEYGGYTF. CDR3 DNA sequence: TGCGCCAGCAGCCCTCGGGACGGAGAATATGGCGGCTACACCTTC.